This T cell receptor beta chain was observed in a study of shared clonotypes between healthy human individuals. About the research overall: The donor pool was made up of a couple of women and three men aged 18 to 49. Study results and limitations: Sharing across a few donors was seen in around 5% of naive CD4 clonotypes. As a rule, naive subsets had a larger estimated richness than memory subsets.

The germline CDR1 and CDR2 sequences are KGHSH and LQKENI. The CDR3 sequence is 20 residues long. The V and J ends lost 2 bases and 1 base respectively, with 25 bases between them. Note on this clone: The antigen remains unidentified.

TCRdb's copy holds only in-frame clones and misses some; the assay was immunoSEQ multiplex PCR. The profile shows 500,000 to 700,000 clones, around 95% of them singletons. Naivety among CD8 cells was defined by CD45RO negativity and positive CCR7 selection, thereby excluding terminally differentiated effector memory CD45RA+ cells. Donors were Caucasian adults residing in Nashville, Tennessee, USA. Sequencing input: naive CD8+ T cells sorted from blood. This sequence was found in a woman aged 25 to 45 in good health. V is TRBV18 and J is TRBJ2-3, with D perhaps TRBD2 (6 bases). The CDR3 region has the DNA TGTGCCAGCTCACCAGCTCCCCCCCATGCGGTAGCGGAGGGCACAGATACGCAGTATTTT. The encoded protein is CASSPAPPHAVAEGTDTQYF.